Here is one T cell receptor beta chain with its context. This clonotype was observed a few times. Its antigen is still unknown. No per-base quality is available; no much larger clone lies one base away. These data originate in a study of blood T cells in healthy people across ages (dated by TCRdb to the mid-2010s). At the level of the whole study: In model experiments, template switching captured roughly one uniquely barcoded TCR beta cDNA molecule for every two T cells. Age-related changes in TCR beta repertoire diversity were measured in the study by deep sequencing normalized with unique cDNA molecular identifiers. To avoid experimental bias, donors of different ages were distributed randomly across sequencing lanes. The donors were split into four age groups: young (average 16 years), middle-aged (nearly 40), aged (about 62) and long-lived (roughly 77). Two additional independent replicas of 1 million unique cDNA reads from the same blood draw were analyzed for two donors (one aged 18 to 30 and one aged 80 or older). General conclusions and limits of the study: Estimates of total diversity from one million sequenced T cells were regarded as lower bounds and underestimates. As age increased, observed TCR beta diversity per million T cells dropped in a roughly linear way, and a significant reduction was already evident by age around 41. Bulk unsorted PBMC profiling prevented conclusive comparison of naive and antigen-experienced compartments. Compared with the aged group, the long-lived group had more naive CD4+ T cells, fewer expanded clones and increased TCR diversity, suggesting age selection. Observed TCR beta diversity correlated strongly with the percentage of naive T cells measured by flow cytometry. Donor CMV infection status was unknown, potentially confounding age-related changes in expanded clonotypes.

The receptor library was made with 5' RACE. These reads were obtained on an Illumina HiSeq 2500. A second PCR of roughly 6 to 11 cycles was performed with a sample-barcoded 5' primer and a J-beta primer mix. Each TCR beta cDNA molecule received a unique molecular identifier from a template-switch 5' adaptor carrying 12 random nucleotides. Each sample yielded at least 3 million CDR3-containing paired-end reads. First-strand cDNA synthesis was performed from all RNA using the Mint cDNA synthesis kit, with priming by a TRBC-specific oligonucleotide. Following uracil-DNA glycosylase treatment, a first 18-cycle PCR with universal primers M1SS and BC2_uni_R was performed on all cDNA. Per the authors' processing: For normalization, 1 million high-quality reads, each with a distinct molecular identifier, were randomly selected from each sample. Reads sharing molecular identifiers were discarded rather than binned into consensus sequences. MiTCR, run with a Q25 quality threshold and the strictest error-elimination algorithm, handled CDR3 identification, clonotype clustering and error correction. A nonparametric unseen species model with Euler transformation was used to estimate a lower bound on total TCR beta diversity. Using fastp trimming at Q25 and MiXCR clonotype assembly, TCRdb reanalyzed the public sequencing data and kept in-frame beta chains. Merged by CDR3 protein, the rows form single entries marked with the most common genes and DNA. What appears here as the V and J calls and clone size reflects TCRdb's work, not the paper's. Within this sample are almost 1 million distinct CDR3 sequences, with roughly half of them counted one time only. Jointly, the top ten make up about a fifth of the sample.

Donors were about 36 systemically healthy Caucasian individuals from Russia aged roughly 6 to 90 years. Roughly 10 milliliters of peripheral blood were collected from each donor into EDTA-treated Vacutainer tubes. Ficoll-Paque density-gradient centrifugation was used to isolate PBMCs, with at least 6.5 million per sample. Trizol reagent was used to extract total RNA from the PBMCs, yielding at least 5.5 micrograms per sample. The percentages of naive CD45RAhigh/CD27high T cells were determined by flow cytometry on a PBMC aliquot from every donor. The clonotype originates from a woman in her fifties or sixties in good health. Sequenced: blood.

This receptor carries the CDR3 CSVEQHEQFF. The DNA sequence is as follows: TGCAGCGTTGAACAACATGAGCAGTTCTTC. The chain links TRBV29-1 with TRBJ2-1, with no confident D gene call. A distance of 4 bases separates the germline ends of V and J, which lose 2 bases and 8 bases respectively. From the cysteine up to the phenylalanine, the CDR3 has a length of 10 residues. Of the read, only the CDR3 DNA is kept; its 30 bases are in frame from base 1. In the germline V gene, CDR1 corresponds to SQVTM and CDR2 to ANQGSEA.